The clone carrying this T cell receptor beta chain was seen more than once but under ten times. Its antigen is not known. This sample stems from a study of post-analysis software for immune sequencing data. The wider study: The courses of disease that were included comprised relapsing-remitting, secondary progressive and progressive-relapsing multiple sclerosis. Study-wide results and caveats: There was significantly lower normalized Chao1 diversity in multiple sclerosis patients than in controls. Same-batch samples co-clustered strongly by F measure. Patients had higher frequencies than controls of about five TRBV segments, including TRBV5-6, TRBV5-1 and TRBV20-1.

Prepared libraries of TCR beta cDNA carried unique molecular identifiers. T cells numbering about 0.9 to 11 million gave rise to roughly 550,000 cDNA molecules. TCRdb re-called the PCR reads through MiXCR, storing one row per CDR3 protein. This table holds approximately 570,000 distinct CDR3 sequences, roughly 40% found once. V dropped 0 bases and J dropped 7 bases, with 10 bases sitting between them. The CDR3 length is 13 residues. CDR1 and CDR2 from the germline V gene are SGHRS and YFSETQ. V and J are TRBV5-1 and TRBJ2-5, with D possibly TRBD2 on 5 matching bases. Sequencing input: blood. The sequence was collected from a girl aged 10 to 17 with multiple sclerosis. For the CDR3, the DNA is TGCGCCAGCAGCTTGGAAACCGAGGGGACCCAGTACTTC. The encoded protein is CASSLETEGTQYF. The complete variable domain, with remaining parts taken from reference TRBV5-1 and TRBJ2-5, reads KAGVTQTPRYLIKTRGQQVTLSCSPISGHRSVSWYQQTPGQGLQFLFEYFSETQRNKGNFPGRFSGRQFSNSRSEMNVSTLELGDSALYLCASSLETEGTQYFGPGTRLLVL.